The clone carrying this T cell receptor beta chain has just a few counts. Its antigen is undetermined. These data come from a study of T cells in Graves' hyperthyroidism and ophthalmopathy. Study information: Initial diagnosis, before any treatment, was when peripheral blood was collected. General study results and limits: Expanded thyroid clonotypes (above 0.001) were mostly also found in blood. Ophthalmopathy was distinguished from stable hyperthyroidism by 13 V-J signatures.

Uncontrolled infection, other autoimmune disease, pregnancy or lactation excluded patients. There were TCR beta CDR3 regions amplified from RNA transcripts. Carried out on the TCR CDR3, a first-round RT-PCR used the HTBI primer set. TCRdb called the multiplex PCR reads again in MiXCR, with one record for every CDR3 protein. The sample includes around 450,000 distinct CDR3 sequences, approximately 14% of them seen just once. Germline V gene lookup returns CDR1 LNHDA and CDR2 SQIVND (reference sequence). CDR3 length: 15 residues. Trimming removed 3 bases from V and 0 bases from J, with 10 bases in between.

Sequencing was performed on blood. The V and J genes are TRBV19 and TRBJ2-3; D is uncertain. This clonotype was sampled from a woman aged 18-29 years with Graves' hyperthyroidism. DNA for the CDR3: TGTGCCAGTAGTATTTTCGGCACTAGCACAGATACGCAGTATTTT. This translates into CASSIFGTSTDTQYF.